A selection of T cell receptor beta chains follows, all from one sample in a study of cytomegalovirus exposure and HLA in healthy donors. Some clones are missing from TCRdb's copy, which holds only in-frame ones; the method was immunoSEQ multiplex PCR. Altogether 150,000 to 200,000 clones are present, around 80% being singletons, with the ten largest covering 1.5% to 2%. Sequenced input: PBMCs. The receptors derive from a man younger than 30 in good health and CMV-seronegative. Both conserved end residues are part of each CDR3. Each record gives: CDR3 length, J gene, D gene, clone size, V gene, CDR3 DNA, CDR3 protein. D genes are given only for firm matches. The size entry is marked missing in some rows and otherwise reads once, few, many or a size class.

>18|TRBJ1-3|.|.|TRBV30
TGTGCCTGGAGTGTACCCCCGGGAAGGGCCAATTCTGGAAACACCATATATTTT
CAWSVPPGRANSGNTIYF
>15|TRBJ1-4|.|.|TRBV6-5
TGTGCCAGCAGTTACGGGCCGGCCCCCAGTGAAAAACTGTTTTTT
CASSYGPAPSEKLFF
>15|TRBJ1-3|.|.|TRBV5-8
TGTGCCAGCAGCTCACAGGCCAGCTCTGGAAACACCATATATTTT
CASSSQASSGNTIYF
>17|TRBJ2-7|TRBD2|once|TRBV9
TGTGCCAGCAGCGAGAAGGCCGGTTCCTGGGGCGGGGGGGAGCAGTACTTC
CASSEKAGSWGGGEQYF
>12|TRBJ2-3|.|.|TRBV10-3
TGTGCCATCAGTGAGTCCAACTACGCAGTAGATTTT
CAISESNYAVDF
>17|TRBJ2-3|TRBD1|.|TRBV5-1
TGCGCCAGCAGCTTGACAAGGCCTCCCAGGGGGCCAGATACGCAGTATTTT
CASSLTRPPRGPDTQYF
>14|TRBJ1-1|TRBD1|.|TRBV28
TGTGCCAGCAGACTTCCGGGGACAGGCGTTGAAGCTTTCTTT
CASRLPGTGVEAFF
>16|TRBJ2-5|TRBD1|.|TRBV18
TGTGCCAGCTCACCATATACGACAGGGGGCGAAGAGACCCAGTACTTC
CASSPYTTGGEETQYF
>15|TRBJ2-3|TRBD2|.|TRBV11-2
TGTGCCAGCAGCTCGGCCGGGGGGGAATCAGATACGCAGTATTTT
CASSSAGGESDTQYF
>14|TRBJ1-1|TRBD1|.|TRBV7-3
TGTGCCAGTGGGCCGGGACAGTCAAACACTGAAGCTTTCTTT
CASGPGQSNTEAFF
>16|TRBJ2-2|TRBD2|.|TRBV7-9
TGTGCCAGCAGCTCTGGACTAGCGGCGAACACCGGGGAGCTGTTTTTT
CASSSGLAANTGELFF
>13|TRBJ1-5|.|.|TRBV7-2
TGTGCCAGCAGCAAGGACGGGGATGCGCCCCAGCATTTT
CASSKDGDAPQHF
>19|TRBJ2-7|TRBD2|.|TRBV9
TGTGCCAGCAGCGTAGGGACTAGCGGGGGGGCCGGCCCATGGTACGAGCAGTACTTC
CASSVGTSGGAGPWYEQYF
>16|TRBJ2-5|.|few|TRBV7-9
TGTTCCAGCAGCAAAGGAAACAGGGCTGGTCAAGAGACCCAGTACTTC
CSSSKGNRAGQETQYF
>16|TRBJ1-1|TRBD1|few|TRBV28
TGTGCCAGCAGCTCACCCGGGACAGCCATGAACACTGAAGCTTTCTTT
CASSSPGTAMNTEAFF
>14|TRBJ2-4|.|.|TRBV29-1
TGCAGCGTTGCTCTGGGCTTAGCCAAAAACATTCAGTACTTC
CSVALGLAKNIQYF
>15|TRBJ2-3|.|.|TRBV19
TGTGCCAGTAGTGGGCGCAATATGATGGCAGATACGCAGTATTTT
CASSGRNMMADTQYF
>15|TRBJ1-2|TRBD1|few|TRBV5-4
TGTGCCAGCAGGCCCGGGGGACAGGCCGATCTTGGCTACACCTTC
CASRPGGQADLGYTF
>13|TRBJ1-4|.|.|TRBV5-6
TGTGCCAGCAGCCCAGGGGTGGGGGAAAAACTGTTTTTT
CASSPGVGEKLFF
>13|TRBJ1-6|.|.|TRBV2
TGTGCCAGCATACATGACTATAATTCACCCCTCCACTTT
CASIHDYNSPLHF
>15|TRBJ1-5|.|.|TRBV19
TGTGCCAGTAGTATTGGGCAGATTAGCAATCAGCCCCAGCATTTT
CASSIGQISNQPQHF
>14|TRBJ1-6|TRBD1|once|TRBV19
TGTGCCAGTAACCGGGGACAGGAGTATTCACCCCTCCACTTT
CASNRGQEYSPLHF
>15|TRBJ1-6|.|.|TRBV2
TGTGCCAGCAGGACCCCGGGACAATATAATTCACCCCTCCACTTT
CASRTPGQYNSPLHF
>16|TRBJ2-3|TRBD1|.|TRBV5-1
TGCGCCAGCAGCTTCGGGGACAGGCCTAGCACAGATACGCAGTATTTT
CASSFGDRPSTDTQYF
>16|TRBJ1-1|TRBD1|.|TRBV5-1
TGCGCCAGCAGCTTGGGGTCCACAGGGGTGAACACTGAAGCTTTCTTT
CASSLGSTGVNTEAFF
>11|TRBJ1-1|.|.|TRBV30
TGTGCCTGGAGTCCCTCCGCTGAAGCTTTCTTT
CAWSPSAEAFF
>16|TRBJ2-1|TRBD2|.|TRBV9
TGTGCCAGCAGCGTAGGATCGGGGGGACCCTCCAATGAGCAGTTCTTC
CASSVGSGGPSNEQFF
>14|TRBJ2-6|.|once|TRBV30
TGTGCCGGGACCTGGGCTTCCGGGGCCAACGTCCTGACTTTC
CAGTWASGANVLTF
>13|TRBJ1-1|.|.|TRBV5-1
TGCGCCAGCAGCTTAACGGGGAACACTGAAGCTTTCTTT
CASSLTGNTEAFF
>14|TRBJ2-5|TRBD2|.|TRBV7-3
TGTGCCAGCAGCTCCAGACTAGCACCCGAGACCCAGTACTTC
CASSSRLAPETQYF
>16|TRBJ2-1|.|once|TRBV27
TGTGCCAGCAGTTTAAAGGGGCGGCCATCCTACAATGAGCAGTTCTTC
CASSLKGRPSYNEQFF
>14|TRBJ2-7|.|.|TRBV6-5
TGTGCCAGCATCGGGCACCAGGGCGCCCTCGAGCAGTACTTC
CASIGHQGALEQYF
>13|TRBJ1-2|.|few|TRBV5-1
TGCGCCAGCGACGGTCCGGGGTTCTATGGCTACACCTTC
CASDGPGFYGYTF
>12|TRBJ2-3|.|.|TRBV19
TGTGCCAGTAGTATTATCGGAGATACGCAGTATTTT
CASSIIGDTQYF
>15|TRBJ1-4|.|.|TRBV2
TGTGCCAGCACACCCCCGCGGGGAACTAATGAAAAACTGTTTTTT
CASTPPRGTNEKLFF
>16|TRBJ2-5|.|once|TRBV9
TGTGCCAGCAGCGTTACCGGGGCGGGCGGGGAGGAGACCCAGTACTTC
CASSVTGAGGEETQYF
>18|TRBJ1-1|TRBD1|once|TRBV27
TGTGCCAGCAGTTTCCTCGGGACAGCGACAAGTATGAACACTGAAGCTTTCTTT
CASSFLGTATSMNTEAFF
>13|TRBJ1-1|.|once|TRBV5-1
TGCGCCAGCAGCTTGGCGGGGGGGCCTGAAGCTTTCTTT
CASSLAGGPEAFF
>11|TRBJ1-2|.|few|TRBV6-1
TGTGCCAGCAGTGGGAGCTATGGCTACACCTTC
CASSGSYGYTF
>13|TRBJ2-1|.|.|TRBV7-3
TGTGCCAGCAGCTTTGGACTGGACAATGAGCAGTTCTTC
CASSFGLDNEQFF
>17|TRBJ1-2|TRBD1|.|TRBV7-8
TGTGCCAGCAGCCGGTTGACAGGGGTAGGAGCTAACTATGGCTACACCTTC
CASSRLTGVGANYGYTF
>14|TRBJ1-4|TRBD1|.|TRBV5-1
TGCGCCTTACTAAGGGGGACAGGGAGGGAAAAACTGTTTTTT
CALLRGTGREKLFF
>13|TRBJ2-7|TRBD1|.|TRBV9
TGTGCCAGCAGCCAACATGGACAGGGCGAGCAGTACTTC
CASSQHGQGEQYF
>12|TRBJ2-7|.|.|TRBV10-3
TGTGCCATCAGCGCGGTCGAAACCGAGCAGTACTTC
CAISAVETEQYF
>18|TRBJ2-2|TRBD2|few|TRBV9
TGTGCCAGCAGCGTAGGGATCTTGGGAGGGACCCACACCGGGGAGCTGTTTTTT
CASSVGILGGTHTGELFF
>15|TRBJ2-7|TRBD1|.|TRBV30
TGTGCCTGGAGTGCCCGACAGGGGGGTTCCTACGAGCAGTACTTC
CAWSARQGGSYEQYF